Here is one TCR beta chain with its context. Its recognized antigen is unknown. The sample holds no much larger clone one base away, and base qualities are not on file. TCRbeta CDR3 regions were amplified from genomic DNA by means of the immunoSEQ Assay, a bias-controlled multiplex PCR. The paper's data handling went like this. Nucleated cell counts per sample were estimated from amplification of reference gene primers within the assay. To quantify the absolute abundance of each unique TCRbeta CDR3 rearrangement, sequence reads were collapsed and filtered. For each sample, productive Simpson clonality was calculated as the square root of Simpson's diversity index across productive rearrangements. In TCRdb, the immuneACCESS table is reduced to in-frame sequences with V and J assigned. These tables do not hold every clone; where another copy was compared, an unresolved V gene accounts for under half, and the others remain unexplained. V, J and clone size were drawn from that table, and D and trimming were deduced from the DNA. For this sample there are roughly 260,000 clones; about four fifths appear just once. The leading ten clones occupy 3% to 4.5% of the sample.

Participants in the prospective study were enrolled through a virtual design, were aged roughly 18 to 100 years, and lived in roughly 25 United States geographic areas. Cohort assignment in the prospective study relied on participant-reported clinical history from a screening survey and a study questionnaire. Exposed participants had been in contact with someone with a PCR-confirmed or clinician-diagnosed COVID-19 case within 2 weeks of study entry. Each participant in the prospective study had whole blood, serum and a nasopharyngeal or oropharyngeal swab collected by mobile phlebotomists. Prospective study participants could optionally give additional blood draws and questionnaires over a roughly two-month period. Blood samples from the prospective study were shipped frozen or at room temperature prior to DNA extraction. CDR1 SGHDN and CDR2 FVKESK were looked up in the germline V gene. V drops 1 base and J drops 7 bases, leaving 16 bases in between. Including cysteine and phenylalanine, the CDR3 has 15 amino acids. Left in the record is the CDR3 DNA by itself, 45 bases read in frame from the first base.

The data originate from a study of blood T cell repertoires in COVID-19 (dated by TCRdb to 2019 to 2021). Looking at the study overall: Collaborator samples came from the United States, Italy and Spain and covered acute and convalescent phases of COVID-19. The material from the prospective study consisted of cDNA or gDNA derived from T cells, B-cell-depleted T cells, or PBMCs. The dataset comprised deeply sampled blood TCRbeta repertoires from subjects exposed to, actively infected with, or recovered from COVID-19. The repertoires were released in a freely available public database intended as a resource for research on the immune response to SARS-CoV-2. Samples were obtained from the ongoing ImmuneRACE study (first 160 participants) and from about 1,300 subjects provided by 6 global collaborators. The sample metadata nearly always contained a de-identified subject ID, COVID-19 status, age in years and sex. Where available, HLA class I and class II types were obtained from metadata supplied by the sample provider rather than from assay-based typing. Overall study outcomes, separate from this receptor: The quantity of clinical and demographic metadata differed by source and by participant and was supplied without curation.

This clonotype was obtained from a woman aged 35 to 49 who had been exposed to COVID-19. The sequencing input was PBMCs or T cells enriched from blood (not recorded which). Recombination joined TRBV14 with TRBJ1-2; the D gene lacks a confident call. The CDR3 region: CASSQAGGQAGGYTF. Here is the DNA: TGTGCCAGCAGCCAAGCAGGAGGGCAGGCTGGTGGCTACACCTTC.